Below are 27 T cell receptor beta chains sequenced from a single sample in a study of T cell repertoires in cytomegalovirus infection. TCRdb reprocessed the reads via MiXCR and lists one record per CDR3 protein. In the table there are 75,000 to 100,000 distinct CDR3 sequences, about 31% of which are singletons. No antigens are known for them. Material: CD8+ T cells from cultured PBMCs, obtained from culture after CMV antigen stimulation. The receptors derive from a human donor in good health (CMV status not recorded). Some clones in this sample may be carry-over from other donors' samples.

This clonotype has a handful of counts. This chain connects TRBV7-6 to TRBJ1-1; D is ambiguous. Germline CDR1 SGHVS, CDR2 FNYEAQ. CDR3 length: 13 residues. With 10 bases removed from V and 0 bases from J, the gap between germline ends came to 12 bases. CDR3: CAIGSRVNTEAFF. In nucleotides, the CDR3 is TGTGCCATAGGAAGTAGGGTGAACACTGAAGCTTTCTTT.

The chain's CDR3 is CASSLYISYEQYF. DNA for the CDR3: TGTGCCAGCAGTTTATACATCTCCTACGAGCAGTACTTC. This sequence joins TRBV27 and TRBJ2-7; no firm D call. CDR1 is MNHEY, CDR2 SMNVEV, per germline (reference sequence). V dropped 1 base and J dropped 0 bases, with 4 bases sitting between them. This CDR3 spans 13 amino acids.

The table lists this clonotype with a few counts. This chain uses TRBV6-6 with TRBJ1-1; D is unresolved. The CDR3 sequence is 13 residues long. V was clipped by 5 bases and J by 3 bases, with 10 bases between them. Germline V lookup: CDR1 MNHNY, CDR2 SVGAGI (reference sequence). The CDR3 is CASSIYSYTEAFF. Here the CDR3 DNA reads TGTGCCAGCAGTATATACAGTTACACTGAAGCTTTCTTT.

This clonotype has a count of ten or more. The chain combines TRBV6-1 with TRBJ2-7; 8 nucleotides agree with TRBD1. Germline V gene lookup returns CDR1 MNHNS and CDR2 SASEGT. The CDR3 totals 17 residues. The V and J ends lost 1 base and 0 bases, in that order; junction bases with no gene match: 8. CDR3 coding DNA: TGTGCCAGCAGTGAAGTAACCGGGACAGGCTACTCCTACGAGCAGTACTTC. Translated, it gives CASSEVTGTGYSYEQYF.

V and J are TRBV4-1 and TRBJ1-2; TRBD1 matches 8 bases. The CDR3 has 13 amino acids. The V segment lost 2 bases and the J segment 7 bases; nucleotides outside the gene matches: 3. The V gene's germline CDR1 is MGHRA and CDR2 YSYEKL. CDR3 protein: CASSQQGAGGYTF. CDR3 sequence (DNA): TGCGCCAGCAGCCAACAGGGGGCAGGTGGCTACACCTTC.

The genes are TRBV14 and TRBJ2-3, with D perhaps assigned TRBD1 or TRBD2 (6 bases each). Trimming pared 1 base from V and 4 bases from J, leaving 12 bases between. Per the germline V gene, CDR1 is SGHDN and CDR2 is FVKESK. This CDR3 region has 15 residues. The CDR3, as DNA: TGTGCCAGCAGCCAAGTTCCGGGGGCCGCAGATACGCAGTATTTT. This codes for CASSQVPGAADTQYF.

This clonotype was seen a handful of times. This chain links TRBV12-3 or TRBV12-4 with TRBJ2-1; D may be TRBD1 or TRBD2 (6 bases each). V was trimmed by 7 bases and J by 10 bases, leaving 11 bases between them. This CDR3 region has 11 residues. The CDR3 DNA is TGTGCCAGCACCTGGGGGGCCGAGCAGTTCTTC. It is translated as CASTWGAEQFF.

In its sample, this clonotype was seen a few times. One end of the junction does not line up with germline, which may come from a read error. CDR3 DNA: TGTGCCAGCAGTTTAGCGGGACATCTTAGCGATCAGCCCCAGCATTTT. As protein: CASSLAGHLSDQPQHF. The chain uses TRBV12-3 or TRBV12-4 and TRBJ1-5; possible D gene TRBD1, 6 bases. The CDR3 loop spans 16 amino acids.

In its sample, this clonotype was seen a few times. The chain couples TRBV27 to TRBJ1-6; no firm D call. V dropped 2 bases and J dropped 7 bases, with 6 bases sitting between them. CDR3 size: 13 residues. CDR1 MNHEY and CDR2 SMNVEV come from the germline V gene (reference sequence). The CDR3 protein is CASSLVGNSPLHF. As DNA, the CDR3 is TGTGCCAGCAGTTTAGTGGGGAATTCACCCCTCCACTTT.

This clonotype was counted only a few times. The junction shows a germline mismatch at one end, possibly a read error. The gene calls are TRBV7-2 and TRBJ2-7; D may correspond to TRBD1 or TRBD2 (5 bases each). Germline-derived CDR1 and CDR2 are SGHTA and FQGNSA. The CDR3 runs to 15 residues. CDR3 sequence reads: CASTLLWDRDYEQYF. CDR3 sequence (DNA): TGTGCCAGCACCTTATTGTGGGACCGCGACTACGAGCAGTACTTC.

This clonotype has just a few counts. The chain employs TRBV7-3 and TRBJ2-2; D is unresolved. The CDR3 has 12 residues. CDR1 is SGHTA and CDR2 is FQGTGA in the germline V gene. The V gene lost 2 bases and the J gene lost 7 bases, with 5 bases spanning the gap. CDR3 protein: CASSLLDGELFF. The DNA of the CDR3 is TGTGCCAGCAGCTTATTGGACGGGGAGCTGTTTTTT.

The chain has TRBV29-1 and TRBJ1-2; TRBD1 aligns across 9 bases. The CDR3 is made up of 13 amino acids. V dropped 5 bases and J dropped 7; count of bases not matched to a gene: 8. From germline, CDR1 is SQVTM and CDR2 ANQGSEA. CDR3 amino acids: CSVSDRGVSGYTF. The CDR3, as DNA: TGCAGCGTTTCAGACAGGGGGGTTAGTGGCTACACCTTC.

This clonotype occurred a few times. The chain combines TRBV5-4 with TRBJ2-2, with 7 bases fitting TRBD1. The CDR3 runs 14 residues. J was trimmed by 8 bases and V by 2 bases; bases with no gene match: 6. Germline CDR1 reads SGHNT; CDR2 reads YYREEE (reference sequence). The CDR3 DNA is TGTGCCAGCAGCTTAAATGACAGGGCTGGGGAGCTGTTTTTT. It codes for CASSLNDRAGELFF.

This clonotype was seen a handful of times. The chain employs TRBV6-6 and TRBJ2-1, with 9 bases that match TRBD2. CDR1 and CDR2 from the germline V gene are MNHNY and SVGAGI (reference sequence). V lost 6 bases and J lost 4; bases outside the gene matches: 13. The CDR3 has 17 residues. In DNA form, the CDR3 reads TGTGCCAGCAGGCCTTTTGAAGATAGCGGGGGATACAATGAGCAGTTCTTC. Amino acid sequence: CASRPFEDSGGYNEQFF.

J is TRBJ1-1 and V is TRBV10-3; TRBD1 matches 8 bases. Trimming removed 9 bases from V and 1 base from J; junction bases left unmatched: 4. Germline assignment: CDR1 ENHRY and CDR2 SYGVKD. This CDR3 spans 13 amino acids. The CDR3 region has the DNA TGTGCCATTACGGACAGGGAGAACACTGAAGCTTTCTTT. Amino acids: CAITDRENTEAFF.

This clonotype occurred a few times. The CDR3 protein is CASSLLQTDTQYF. In DNA form, the CDR3 reads TGTGCCAGCAGCTTGCTGCAGACAGATACGCAGTATTTT. This chain joins TRBV5-4 and TRBJ2-3; D not certain. The CDR3 runs to 13 residues. The V gene lost 1 base and the J gene lost 3 bases, with 6 bases spanning the gap. The germline V gene has CDR1 SGHNT and CDR2 YYREEE (reference sequence).

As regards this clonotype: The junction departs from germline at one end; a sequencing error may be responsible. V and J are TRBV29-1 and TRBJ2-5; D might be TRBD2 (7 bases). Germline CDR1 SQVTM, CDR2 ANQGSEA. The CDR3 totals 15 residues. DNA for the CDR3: TGCAGCGTAGCCGGGAGGTGGGACAACCAAGATACCCAGTACTTC. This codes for CSVAGRWDNQDTQYF. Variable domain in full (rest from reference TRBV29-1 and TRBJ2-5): SAVISQKPSRDICQRGTSLTIQCQVDSQVTMMFWYRQQPGQSLTLIATANQGSEATYESGFVIDKFPISRPNLTFSTLTVSNMSPEDSSIYLCSVAGRWDNQDTQYFGPGTRLLVL.

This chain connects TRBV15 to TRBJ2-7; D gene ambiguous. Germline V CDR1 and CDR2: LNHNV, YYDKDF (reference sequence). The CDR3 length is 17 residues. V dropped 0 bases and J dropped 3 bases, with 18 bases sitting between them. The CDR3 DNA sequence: TGTGCCACCAGCAGAGAAGGGTCAACCCTAGATTTCTACGAGCAGTACTTC. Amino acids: CATSREGSTLDFYEQYF. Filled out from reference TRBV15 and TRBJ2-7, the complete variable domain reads DAMVIQNPRYQVTQFGKPVTLSCSQTLNHNVMYWYQQKSSQAPKLLFHYYDKDFNNEADTPDNFQSRRPNTSFCFLDIRSPGLGDTAMYLCATSREGSTLDFYEQYFGPGTRLTVT.

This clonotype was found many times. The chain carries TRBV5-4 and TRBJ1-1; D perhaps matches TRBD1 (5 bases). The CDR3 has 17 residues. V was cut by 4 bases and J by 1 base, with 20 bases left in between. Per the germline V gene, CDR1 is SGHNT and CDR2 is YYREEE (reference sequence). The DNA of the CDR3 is TGTGCCAGCAGCCCAGGGTTTGGGCCCTGGGCGAACACTGAAGCTTTCTTT. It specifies CASSPGFGPWANTEAFF.

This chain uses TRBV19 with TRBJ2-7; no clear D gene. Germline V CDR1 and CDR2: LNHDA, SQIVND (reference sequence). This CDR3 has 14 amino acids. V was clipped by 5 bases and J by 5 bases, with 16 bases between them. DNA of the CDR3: TGTGCCAGTAGTCCACAAATATGGAGCCACGAGCAGTACTTC. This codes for CASSPQIWSHEQYF.

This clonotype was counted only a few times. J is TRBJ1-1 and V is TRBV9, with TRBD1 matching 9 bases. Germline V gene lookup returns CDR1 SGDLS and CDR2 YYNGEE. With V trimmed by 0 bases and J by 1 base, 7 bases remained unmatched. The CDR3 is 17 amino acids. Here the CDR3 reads CASSVGTGGVGNTEAFF. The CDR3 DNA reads TGTGCCAGCAGCGTAGGAACAGGGGGCGTAGGGAACACTGAAGCTTTCTTT.

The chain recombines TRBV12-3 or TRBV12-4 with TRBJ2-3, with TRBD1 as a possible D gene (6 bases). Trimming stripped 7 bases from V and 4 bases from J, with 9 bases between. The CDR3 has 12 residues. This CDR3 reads CASTRGPDTQYF. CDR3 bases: TGTGCCAGCACCAGGGGACCAGATACGCAGTATTTT.

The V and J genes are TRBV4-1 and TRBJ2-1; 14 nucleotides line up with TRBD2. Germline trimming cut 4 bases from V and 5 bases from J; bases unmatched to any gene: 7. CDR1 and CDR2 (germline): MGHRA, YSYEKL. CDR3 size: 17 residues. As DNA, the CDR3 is TGCGCCAGCAGCCCCGGACTAGCGGGGGGAGTTGACAATGAGCAGTTCTTC. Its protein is CASSPGLAGGVDNEQFF.

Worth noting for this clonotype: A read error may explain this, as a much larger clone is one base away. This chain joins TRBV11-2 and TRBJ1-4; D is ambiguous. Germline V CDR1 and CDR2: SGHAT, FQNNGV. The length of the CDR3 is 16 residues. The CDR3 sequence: CASSLSRVWLTERLFF. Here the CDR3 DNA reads TGTGCCAGCAGCTTGAGCCGGGTTTGGTTAACGGAAAGACTGTTTTTT.

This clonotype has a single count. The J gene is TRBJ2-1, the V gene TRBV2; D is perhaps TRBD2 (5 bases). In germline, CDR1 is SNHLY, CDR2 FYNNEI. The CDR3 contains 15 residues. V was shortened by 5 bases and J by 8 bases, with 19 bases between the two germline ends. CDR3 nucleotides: TGTGCCAGCAGTACCTGGGGTACCGACTATGATGAGCAGTTCTTC. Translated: CASSTWGTDYDEQFF.

CDR3 region: CASSPMIGTGELFF. In DNA form, the CDR3 reads TGTGCCAGCAGTCCGATGATTGGCACCGGGGAGCTGTTTTTT. The rearrangement uses TRBV28 and TRBJ2-2; no firm D call. V lost 5 bases and J 4 bases, leaving 11 bases between the germline ends. The V gene's germline CDR1 is MDHEN and CDR2 SYDVKM. CDR3 length: 14 amino acids.

The CDR3 is CSAIGRKRGPSSYNEQFF. The CDR3 DNA is TGCAGTGCGATCGGCCGAAAGCGGGGGCCGAGCTCCTACAATGAGCAGTTCTTC. The V and J genes are TRBV20-1 and TRBJ2-1, with 8 positions matching TRBD2. Germline assignment: CDR1 DFQATT and CDR2 SNEGSKA (reference sequence). The CDR3 is 18 amino acids. Trimming cost V 6 bases and J 0 bases; bases outside gene matches: 16.